These 8 T cell receptor beta chains originate from one sample sequenced in a study of PD-1 blockade in classical Hodgkin lymphoma. Every one of the patients relapsed after autologous stem cell transplantation (brentuximab vedotin exposure was variable). Assay: immunoSEQ multiplex PCR; the TCRdb copy retains only in-frame clones and omits some. The repertoire holds tens of thousands of clones, with around 91% as singletons. Material: peripheral blood mononuclear cells (PBMCs), obtained at baseline. Every receptor here comes from a human donor with classical Hodgkin lymphoma.

The chain combines TRBV6-5 with TRBJ2-7; the match to TRBD2 covers 12 bases. This CDR3 has 14 residues. The germline gives CDR1 MNHEY, CDR2 SVGAGI. The V gene end was trimmed by 5 bases and the J gene end by 3 bases; junction bases not matched to a gene: 2. This CDR3 is CASSLGLAGYEQYF. The CDR3 DNA reads TGTGCCAGCAGTCTGGGACTAGCGGGCTACGAGCAGTACTTC.

The chain links TRBV14 to TRBJ1-2; D uncertain. Trimming removed 2 bases from V and 6 bases from J, with 7 bases in between. Germline V gene data show CDR1 as SGHDN and CDR2 as FVKESK. The CDR3 consists of 12 residues. The CDR3 DNA follows: TGTGCCAGCAGCCAAAGGATCCATGGCTACACCTTC. Its protein is CASSQRIHGYTF.

The chain carries TRBV5-6 and TRBJ2-7, with D maybe TRBD2 (6 bases). Deletions cut 2 bases from V and 7 bases from J, with 10 bases between. This CDR3 is 12 amino acids long. Germline CDR1 SGHDT, CDR2 YYEEEE. Written as DNA, the CDR3 is TGTGCCAGCAGCTTCGGGGCGGGGGAGCAGTACTTC. It codes for CASSFGAGEQYF.

This clone was seen just once. The V and J genes are TRBV18 and TRBJ2-3; D gene unclear. The CDR3 covers 16 residues. The germline V gene has CDR1 KGHSH and CDR2 LQKENI. Trimming left V 3 bases short and J 2 bases short, with 15 bases between. The CDR3 sequence: CASSPTPPIYTDTQYF. The CDR3 coding sequence is TGTGCCAGCTCACCTACTCCACCGATTTACACAGATACGCAGTATTTT. The whole variable domain, remainder taken from reference TRBV18 and TRBJ2-3, is NAGVMQNPRHLVRRRGQEARLRCSPMKGHSHVYWYRQLPEEGLKFMVYLQKENIIDESGMPKERFSAEFPKEGPSILRIQQVVRGDSAAYFCASSPTPPIYTDTQYFGPGTRLTVL.

The V call is TRBV6-1, the J call TRBJ2-5; D remains ambiguous. This CDR3 has 14 amino acids. Trimming took 6 bases from V and 5 from J, leaving 16 bases between them. CDR1 is MNHNS and CDR2 is SASEGT in the germline V gene. The CDR3 protein is CASSRLPLGETQYF. The CDR3 coding sequence is TGTGCCAGCAGCCGACTGCCCCTCGGGGAGACCCAGTACTTC.

The chain employs TRBV19 and TRBJ1-6; D not resolved. Germline CDR1 and CDR2: LNHDA and SQIVND (reference sequence). The CDR3 totals 17 residues. V dropped 3 bases and J dropped 4 bases, with 16 bases sitting between them. In DNA, the CDR3 is TGTGCCAGTAGTATCGCCAAACGGGTGGGGTATAATTCACCCCTCCACTTT. Its protein is CASSIAKRVGYNSPLHF. Supplemented by reference TRBV19 and TRBJ1-6, the full variable domain reads DGGITQSPKYLFRKEGQNVTLSCEQNLNHDAMYWYRQDPGQGLRLIYYSQIVNDFQKGDIAEGYSVSREKKESFPLTVTSAQKNPTAFYLCASSIAKRVGYNSPLHFGNGTRLTVT.

This chain connects TRBV19 to TRBJ1-1; D is undetermined. Germline lookup yields CDR1 LNHDA and CDR2 SQIVND (reference sequence). The CDR3 runs to 13 residues. V was pared by 7 bases and J by 1 base, with 10 bases between. CDR3 in amino acids: CASTGLTNTEAFF. DNA for the CDR3: TGTGCCAGTACAGGATTAACGAACACTGAAGCTTTCTTT.

In this sample, this clone turned up once. The gene calls are TRBV19 and TRBJ2-3; D remains unclear. Germline V gives CDR1 LNHDA, CDR2 SQIVND (reference sequence). CDR3 length equals 14 residues. Trimming removed 3 bases from V and 4 bases from J, with 11 bases in between. The CDR3 DNA follows: TGTGCCAGTAGTATTTCCGTGTTCCCAGATACGCAGTATTTT. This encodes CASSISVFPDTQYF.